These 31 T cell receptor beta chains were all obtained from the same sample, sequenced in a study of T-cell reconstitution after alpha-beta-depleted transplantation in children. A library of TCRbeta sequences, prepared with unique molecular identifiers, was generated. TCRdb re-called the PCR reads with MiXCR, one entry per CDR3 protein. Of just under 250,000 distinct CDR3 sequences in the sample, under 30% were seen once. The material was PBMCs, obtained before TCRalphabeta/CD19-depleted stem cell transplant. Source of these receptors: a girl aged 2 to 9 with Fanconi anemia, due to receive a stem cell transplant.

Ten or more counts support this clonotype. The chain carries TRBV6-5 and TRBJ2-7, with D possibly being TRBD1 (6 bases). Germline V gene sequence: CDR1 MNHEY, CDR2 SVGAGI. The ends were cut back, 2 bases at V and 0 bases at J, with 11 bases in the middle. The CDR3 is 15 residues long. The CDR3 sequence: CASSYPSTGSYEQYF. CDR3 DNA: TGTGCCAGCAGTTACCCGTCGACAGGCTCCTACGAGCAGTACTTC.

This clonotype was seen more than once but under ten times. The chain links TRBV11-2 to TRBJ2-6; the D is unclear. Trimming stripped 2 bases from V and 8 bases from J, with 13 bases between. Germline V gene lookup returns CDR1 SGHAT and CDR2 FQNNGV. The CDR3 is 15 amino acids. In DNA form, the CDR3 reads TGTGCCAGCAGCTTACCCCTTGGACGGCCCAACGTCCTGACTTTC. Protein: CASSLPLGRPNVLTF.

The rearrangement links TRBV5-1 to TRBJ2-7, with D unresolved. The CDR3 extends over 14 amino acids. V was shortened by 1 base and J by 2 bases, with 10 bases between the two germline ends. Looked up from germline, CDR1 is SGHRS and CDR2 is YFSETQ. Written as DNA, the CDR3 is TGCGCCAGCAGCTTGACTTCTGTACCCTACGAGCAGTACTTC. Amino acids: CASSLTSVPYEQYF. The full variable domain, rest sourced from reference TRBV5-1 and TRBJ2-7, is KAGVTQTPRYLIKTRGQQVTLSCSPISGHRSVSWYQQTPGQGLQFLFEYFSETQRNKGNFPGRFSGRQFSNSRSEMNVSTLELGDSALYLCASSLTSVPYEQYFGPGTRLTVT.

This clonotype turned up a few times. The V gene is TRBV18, the J gene TRBJ2-7; D gene ambiguous. From germline, CDR1 is KGHSH and CDR2 LQKENI. The V end lost 3 bases, the J end lost 2 bases, and 11 bases lay between the germline ends. The CDR3 runs to 14 residues. CDR3 amino acids: CASSPLGHAYEQYF. DNA of the CDR3: TGTGCCAGCTCACCTTTGGGCCACGCCTACGAGCAGTACTTC.

This clonotype was detected a few times. CDR3 sequence reads: CASSEYNNYGYTF. DNA for the CDR3: TGTGCCAGCAGTGAATACAATAACTATGGCTACACCTTC. V gene TRBV25-1 combines with J gene TRBJ1-2; D call uncertain. The germline CDR1 and CDR2 sequences are MGHDK and SYGVNS. V was cut by 0 bases and J by 1 base, with 3 bases left in between. The CDR3 length is 13 residues.

This clonotype was counted only a few times. The chain combines TRBV2 with TRBJ2-3; no firm D call. V was cut by 7 bases and J by 2 bases, with 7 bases left in between. The V gene's germline CDR1 is SNHLY and CDR2 FYNNEI. This CDR3 comprises 12 residues. The CDR3 sequence is CASTDSTDTQYF. CDR3 bases: TGTGCCAGCACCGACTCCACAGATACGCAGTATTTT.

To note about this clonotype: A much more abundant neighbour one base away suggests this may be a read error. V is TRBV10-3 and J is TRBJ2-3; 7 bases agree with TRBD2. In germline, CDR1 is ENHRY, CDR2 SYGVKD. The CDR3 has 17 amino acids. The CDR3 DNA follows: TGTGCCACCAGTGAGTCAACCAGAGGGAGGGGACCTCTATCGCAGTATTTT. Encoded protein: CATSESTRGRGPLSQYF.

This clonotype was counted between two and nine times. The chain links TRBV6-2 or TRBV6-3 to TRBJ2-1; TRBD2 matches at 15 bases. Germline CDR1 reads MNHEY; CDR2 reads SVGEGT. This CDR3 comprises 20 residues. Losses at the gene ends were 0 bases for V and 4 bases for J; bases not matched to a gene: 10. This CDR3 reads CASSYSPPGLAGGVYNEQFF. CDR3 nucleotide sequence: TGTGCCAGCAGTTACTCTCCCCCGGGACTAGCGGGAGGCGTTTACAATGAGCAGTTCTTC.

This clonotype was observed many times. The V and J genes are TRBV2 and TRBJ2-3, with TRBD2 identical over 9 bases. The germline CDR1 and CDR2 sequences are SNHLY and FYNNEI. V lost 8 bases to trimming and J lost 5 bases; unmatched junction nucleotides: 5. The CDR3 is made up of 13 amino acids. The CDR3 nucleotides read TGTGCCAGCGATGGACTAGCGATAGATACGCAGTATTTT. This sequence encodes CASDGLAIDTQYF.

This clonotype was seen only a few times. The V gene is TRBV12-3 or TRBV12-4, the J gene TRBJ1-4, with D hard to call. V shed 3 bases and J shed 7 bases, with 18 bases lying between them. This CDR3 comprises 16 residues. Written as DNA, the CDR3 is TGTGCCAGCAGTTTTAGGAAGGCCCCCGATAGTGAAAAACTGTTTTTT. It yields the protein CASSFRKAPDSEKLFF.

Concerning this clonotype: Since a much larger clone is just one base distant, this may be a read error. The J gene is TRBJ2-4, the V gene TRBV20-1, with 10 bases matching TRBD1. The CDR3 runs to 17 residues. Germline V lookup: CDR1 DFQATT, CDR2 SNEGSKA (reference sequence). CDR3 region: CCARYTPGTGVTNIQYF. In DNA, the CDR3 is TGCTGTGCTAGGTACACCCCCGGGACAGGGGTTACGAACATTCAGTACTTC.

This clonotype was picked up a small number of times. The chain couples TRBV12-3 or TRBV12-4 to TRBJ2-1, with 11 bases identical to TRBD1. V trimming: 7 bases; J trimming: 5 bases; junction bases outside the gene matches: 7. The CDR3 totals 15 residues. The CDR3 here is CASNNPGQGDNEQFF. CDR3 nucleotide sequence: TGTGCCAGCAATAACCCGGGACAGGGGGACAATGAGCAGTTCTTC.

This clonotype was detected ten times or more. The chain employs TRBV6-5 and TRBJ2-2; 9 nucleotides agree with TRBD1. Per germline, CDR1 MNHEY and CDR2 SVGAGI. The CDR3 is 14 amino acids. The V segment lost 0 bases and the J segment 8 bases; nucleotides outside the gene matches: 1. The CDR3 reads CASSYSTGGGELFF. CDR3 sequence (DNA): TGTGCCAGCAGTTACTCGACAGGGGGTGGGGAGCTGTTTTTT.

The chain employs TRBV4-1 and TRBJ1-2, with a weak D call TRBD1 (6 bases). The CDR3 is made up of 14 amino acids. The germline V gene encodes CDR1 MGHRA and CDR2 YSYEKL. Trimming left V 1 base short and J 4 bases short, with 10 bases between. CDR3 amino acids: CASSQVKGGYGYTF. The CDR3 nucleotides are TGCGCCAGCAGCCAAGTGAAAGGGGGCTATGGCTACACCTTC.

This sequence joins TRBV13 and TRBJ2-7; 10 nucleotides agree with TRBD2. CDR3 length equals 16 residues. Germline V lookup: CDR1 PRHDT, CDR2 FYEKMQ (reference sequence). Losses at the gene ends were 0 bases for V and 7 bases for J; bases not matched to a gene: 9. CDR3 in amino acids: CASSLGQTSGTLEQYF. For the CDR3, the DNA is TGTGCCAGCAGCTTAGGCCAAACTAGCGGGACATTGGAGCAGTACTTC.

The chain joins TRBV20-1 to TRBJ2-2, with D perhaps given as TRBD1 or TRBD2 (5 bases each). The germline V gene has CDR1 DFQATT and CDR2 SNEGSKA (reference sequence). The CDR3 runs to 16 residues. Trimming left V 2 bases short and J 5 bases short, with 18 bases between. CDR3 region: CSARRIHGARTGELFF. As DNA, the CDR3 is TGCAGTGCTAGACGGATCCACGGGGCAAGGACCGGGGAGCTGTTTTTT.

This clonotype was recorded many times. This sequence joins TRBV20-1 and TRBJ1-2; D is possibly TRBD1 (6 bases). V was shortened by 0 bases and J by 3 bases, with 14 bases between the two germline ends. CDR3 length: 15 residues. Germline assignment: CDR1 DFQATT and CDR2 SNEGSKA (reference sequence). In nucleotides, the CDR3 is TGCAGTGCTAGAGATTGGGGGGGCGATGACTATGGCTACACCTTC. It is translated as CSARDWGGDDYGYTF.

There are many counts of this clonotype. The rearrangement joins TRBV10-3 to TRBJ2-5; 7 bases are a match to TRBD2. The germline CDR1 and CDR2 sequences are ENHRY and SYGVKD. V shed 2 bases and J 2 bases; nucleotides not matched to a gene: 2. The CDR3 totals 14 residues. This CDR3 reads CAISEGGVQETQYF. In nucleotides, the CDR3 is TGTGCCATCAGTGAGGGGGGGGTACAAGAGACCCAGTACTTC.

The rearrangement uses TRBV5-1 and TRBJ2-1; TRBD2 aligns across 8 bases. This CDR3 region has 14 residues. J was trimmed by 3 bases and V by 4 bases; bases with no gene match: 3. Germline assignment: CDR1 SGHRS and CDR2 YFSETQ. For the CDR3, the DNA is TGCGCCAGCAGCCCGGGGGGGGACTACAATGAGCAGTTCTTC. Translating it yields CASSPGGDYNEQFF.

V and J are TRBV20-1 and TRBJ2-1; D gene unclear. Trimming took off 3 bases at V and 0 bases at J, with 9 bases between the two ends. Germline V gene sequence: CDR1 DFQATT, CDR2 SNEGSKA (reference sequence). The CDR3 consists of 14 residues. CDR3 nucleotides: TGCAGTGCTAGGGCACCTATCTCCTACAATGAGCAGTTCTTC. It specifies CSARAPISYNEQFF.

This clonotype was picked up a small number of times. The chain couples TRBV20-1 to TRBJ1-1; D is unresolved. The CDR3 length is 14 residues. V was cut by 0 bases and J by 4 bases, with 12 bases left in between. The germline V gene encodes CDR1 DFQATT and CDR2 SNEGSKA (reference sequence). The CDR3 loop reads CSARDPGSGTEAFF. The CDR3, as DNA: TGCAGTGCTAGAGATCCCGGTTCAGGCACTGAAGCTTTCTTT.

This clonotype was seen more than once but under ten times. J is TRBJ2-3 and V is TRBV18; D not resolved. The CDR3 contains 13 residues. In germline, CDR1 is KGHSH, CDR2 LQKENI. Trimming left V 3 bases short and J 4 bases short, with 8 bases between. The CDR3 protein is CASSPPSSDTQYF. The CDR3 DNA follows: TGTGCCAGCTCACCGCCGTCGTCAGATACGCAGTATTTT.

V usage is TRBV25-1 and J usage is TRBJ2-3; TRBD2 agrees at 12 bases. CDR1 is MGHDK, CDR2 SYGVNS, per germline. The CDR3 is 16 amino acids. The trim removed 3 bases at V and 1 base at J, leaving 2 bases unmatched. CDR3 amino acids: CASSDRLAGGTDTQYF. CDR3 nucleotide sequence: TGTGCCAGCAGTGATCGACTAGCGGGAGGCACAGATACGCAGTATTTT.

This clonotype was detected only a few times. The rearrangement joins TRBV29-1 to TRBJ2-2; D not resolved. V was pared by 0 bases and J by 6 bases, with 17 bases between. This CDR3 comprises 16 residues. Germline V gene lookup returns CDR1 SQVTM and CDR2 ANQGSEA. CDR3 nucleotide sequence: TGCAGCGTTGAAGATAGGAGTAGAAACGGTGCCGGGGAGCTGTTTTTT. Translation: CSVEDRSRNGAGELFF.

At least ten counts were recorded for this clonotype. The chain is built from TRBV29-1 and TRBJ1-1; possible D gene TRBD1, 6 bases. The CDR3 is 14 residues long. From germline, CDR1 is SQVTM and CDR2 ANQGSEA. Trimming removed 3 bases at V and 4 bases at J, with 15 bases between. As DNA, the CDR3 is TGCAGCGTTGACCCCACAGGGAGCGGCACTGAAGCTTTCTTT. It specifies CSVDPTGSGTEAFF.

The V and J genes are TRBV6-2 or TRBV6-3 and TRBJ2-2, with 15 bases fitting TRBD2. The CDR3 totals 17 residues. The V gene end was trimmed by 5 bases and the J gene end by 7 bases; junction bases not matched to a gene: 8. Germline-derived CDR1 and CDR2 are MNHEY and SVGEGT. The CDR3 DNA sequence: TGTGCCAGCAGTCCCCCCGGACTAGCGGGAGGGATCGGGGAGCTGTTTTTT. Residues: CASSPPGLAGGIGELFF.

Only a few counts were recorded for this clonotype. The chain couples TRBV29-1 to TRBJ2-2, with D unclear. The CDR3 is 12 amino acids. Trimming cost V 4 bases and J 4 bases, with 7 bases left between them. Germline CDR1 and CDR2: SQVTM and ANQGSEA. The CDR3 sequence: CSVGVITGELFF. CDR3 coding DNA: TGCAGCGTTGGCGTAATCACCGGGGAGCTGTTTTTT.

The V and J genes are TRBV6-2 or TRBV6-3 and TRBJ2-5, with 10 bases aligning to TRBD2. Per the germline V gene, CDR1 is MNHEY and CDR2 is SVGEGT. V gave up 6 bases and J gave up 2 bases; unmatched junction bases: 9. The CDR3 consists of 16 residues. CDR3 sequence (DNA): TGTGCCAGCAGCTCGCTAGCGGGGGCCTTACAAGAGACCCAGTACTTC. This sequence encodes CASSSLAGALQETQYF.

The chain recombines TRBV9 with TRBJ2-7, with a tentative D call TRBD2 (5 bases). This CDR3 region has 14 residues. Trimming cost V 2 bases and J 2 bases, with 11 bases left between them. Germline lookup yields CDR1 SGDLS and CDR2 YYNGEE. The CDR3 DNA reads as TGTGCCAGCAGCGTTGCTACTAGTGCCTACGAGCAGTACTTC. It encodes CASSVATSAYEQYF.

This clonotype appeared many times. This rearrangement joins TRBV29-1 to TRBJ2-2, with TRBD2 matching 9 bases. Germline V gene sequence: CDR1 SQVTM, CDR2 ANQGSEA. Trimming cost V 1 base and J 3 bases; bases outside gene matches: 9. The CDR3 has 17 residues. The CDR3 loop is CSVEGPTAGGDTGELFF. CDR3 nucleotide sequence: TGCAGCGTTGAAGGTCCGACCGCGGGAGGGGACACCGGGGAGCTGTTTTTT.

This clonotype was seen a few times. The chain combines TRBV6-5 with TRBJ2-1; 10 bases match TRBD1. The ends lost 4 bases at V and 11 bases at J; junction bases unmatched: 11. CDR1 is MNHEY and CDR2 is SVGAGI in the germline V gene. The CDR3 is made up of 15 amino acids. This CDR3 is CASSSGQGESPKQFF. The CDR3 region has the DNA TGTGCCAGCAGTTCTGGACAGGGGGAGTCCCCGAAGCAGTTCTTC.